Sequencing of this T cell receptor beta chain was carried out in a study of T cell changes during pregnancy in multiple sclerosis. The CDR3 extends over 15 amino acids. Assay: immunoSEQ multiplex PCR; the TCRdb copy retains only in-frame clones and omits some. The sample includes 40,000 to 60,000 clones, roughly 94% seen only once; the top ten take roughly 0.34%. The chain is built from TRBV21-1 and TRBJ2-7; TRBD2 was called by the table and not checked on the DNA. TRBV21-1 corresponds to a pseudogene. The sample in question was CD4+ T cells from peripheral blood mononuclear cells, obtained in the third trimester of pregnancy. This sequence was found in a female donor with multiple sclerosis, enrolled in a pregnancy study. The CDR3 reads CASSSSAGAVDEQYF. CDR3 sequence (DNA): TGTGCCAGCAGCAGTAGTGCGGGGGCGGTGGACGAGCAGTACTTC.